This T cell receptor beta chain was captured in a study of T cells after yellow fever vaccination. Per germline, CDR1 MGHRA and CDR2 YSYEKL. V was trimmed by 3 bases and J by 6 bases, leaving 11 bases between them. The CDR3 has 14 residues. Findings of the study overall: Only a minor proportion of clonotypes was detected across both CD4 and CD8 compartments. Most primary-vaccination clones recurred post-booster (roughly 97% CD4, over 70% CD8). A weaker secondary response peaked on day 5, the primary on day 15.

5'RACE template switching generated TCR cDNA, adding a universal primer site and UMIs. A single record per CDR3 protein comes from TCRdb applying MiXCR to the 5' RACE reads. Of about 350,000 distinct CDR3 sequences in the sample, over 4% are singletons; the top ten hold just under 25%. This clonotype appeared many times. Its antigen is still unknown. The origin of this receptor is a young man who received the YFV17D yellow fever vaccine. V usage is TRBV4-1 and J usage is TRBJ2-2; D perhaps matches TRBD1 (6 bases). The sequencing here drew on PBMCs, taken 5 days after the yellow fever booster vaccination. As DNA, the CDR3 is TGCGCCAGCAGCCAGGTCCCAGGGGCCGGGGAGCTGTTTTTT. Translated: CASSQVPGAGELFF.